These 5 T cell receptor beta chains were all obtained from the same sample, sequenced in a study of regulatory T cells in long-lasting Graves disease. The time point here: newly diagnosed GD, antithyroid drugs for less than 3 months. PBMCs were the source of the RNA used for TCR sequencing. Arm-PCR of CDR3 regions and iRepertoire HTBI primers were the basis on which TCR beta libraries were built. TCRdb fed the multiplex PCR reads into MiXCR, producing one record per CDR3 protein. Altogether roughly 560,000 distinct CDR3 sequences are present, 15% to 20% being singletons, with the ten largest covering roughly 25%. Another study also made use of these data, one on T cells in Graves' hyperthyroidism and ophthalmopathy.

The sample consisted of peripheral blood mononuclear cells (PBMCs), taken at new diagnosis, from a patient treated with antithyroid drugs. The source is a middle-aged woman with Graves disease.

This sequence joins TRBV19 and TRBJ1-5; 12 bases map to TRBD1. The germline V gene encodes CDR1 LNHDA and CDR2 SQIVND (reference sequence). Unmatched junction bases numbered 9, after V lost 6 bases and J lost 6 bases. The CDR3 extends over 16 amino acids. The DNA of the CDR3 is TGTGCCAGTAGCCTCCCGGGACAGGGGGCCCGTCAGCCCCAGCATTTT. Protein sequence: CASSLPGQGARQPQHF.

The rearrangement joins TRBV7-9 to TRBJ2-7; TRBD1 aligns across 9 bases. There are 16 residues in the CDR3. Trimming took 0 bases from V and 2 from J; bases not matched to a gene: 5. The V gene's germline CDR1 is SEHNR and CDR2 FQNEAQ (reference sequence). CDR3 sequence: CASSLALTGGTYEQYF. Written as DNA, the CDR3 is TGTGCCAGCAGCTTAGCCTTAACAGGGGGCACCTACGAGCAGTACTTC.

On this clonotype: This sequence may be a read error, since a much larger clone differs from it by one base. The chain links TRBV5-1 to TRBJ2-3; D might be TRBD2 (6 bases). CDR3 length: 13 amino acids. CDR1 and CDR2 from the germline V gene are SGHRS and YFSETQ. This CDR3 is CASRSGDTDAQYF. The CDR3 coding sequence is TGCGCCAGCAGATCGGGAGACACAGATGCGCAGTATTTT.

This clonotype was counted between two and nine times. The CDR3 sequence is CSVDYGSLEQYF. The CDR3 DNA sequence: TGCAGCGTTGACTACGGCAGTCTCGAGCAGTACTTC. The chain joins TRBV29-1 to TRBJ2-7, with D hard to call. The V gene lost 3 bases and the J gene lost 6 bases, with 12 bases spanning the gap. Germline-derived CDR1 and CDR2 are SQVTM and ANQGSEA. The CDR3 totals 12 residues.

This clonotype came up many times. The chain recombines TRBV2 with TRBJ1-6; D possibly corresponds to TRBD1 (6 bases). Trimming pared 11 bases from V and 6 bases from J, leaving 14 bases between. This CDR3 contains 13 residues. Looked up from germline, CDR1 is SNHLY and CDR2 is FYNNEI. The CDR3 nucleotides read TGTGCCGTAAGACAGGAGATTAATTCACCCCTCCACTTT. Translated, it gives CAVRQEINSPLHF.